What follows are 17 T cell receptor beta chains derived from one specimen sequenced in a study of T cell responses to AZD1222 COVID-19 vaccine. Generated by immunoSEQ multiplex PCR, the TCRdb table keeps only in-frame clones and is missing some. Of 150,000 to 200,000 clones in the sample, approximately 93% were seen once. The source was peripheral blood, collected on day 0 of AZD1222 vaccination. The receptor set was obtained from an adult in good health.

The chain has TRBV5-8 and TRBJ1-1; D might be TRBD1 (5 bases). The ends were cut back, 4 bases at V and 5 bases at J, with 12 bases in the middle. Germline V CDR1 and CDR2: SGHTS, YDEGEE. This CDR3 contains 13 residues. The DNA for the CDR3 is TGTGCCAGCAGCACCCTCCCAGGGACTGAAGCTTTCTTT. Amino acid sequence: CASSTLPGTEAFF.

V and J are TRBV24-1 and TRBJ2-2; a weak D match, TRBD1 (5 bases). This CDR3 has 14 amino acids. The V and J ends lost 3 bases and 8 bases respectively, with 12 bases between them. Germline assignment: CDR1 KGHDR and CDR2 SFDVKD. CDR3 amino acids: CATSDPGIRGELFF. The CDR3 region has the DNA TGTGCCACCAGTGATCCAGGGATACGGGGGGAGCTGTTTTTT.

V and J are TRBV5-1 and TRBJ1-2; 7 bases map to TRBD1. Trimming took 0 bases from V and 4 from J; bases not matched to a gene: 12. Germline lookup yields CDR1 SGHRS and CDR2 YFSETQ. The CDR3 loop spans 17 amino acids. In nucleotides, the CDR3 is TGCGCCAGCAGCTTGGGTCGATCAGGGGGAAAGGTCTATGGCTACACCTTC. This codes for CASSLGRSGGKVYGYTF.

The rearrangement links TRBV24-1 to TRBJ2-3, with D maybe TRBD1 (5 bases). Germline CDR1 KGHDR, CDR2 SFDVKD. Trimming pared 3 bases from V and 6 bases from J, leaving 9 bases between. This CDR3 has 13 amino acids. The CDR3 DNA reads TGTGCCACCAGTGATGAACACAGGGATACGCAGTATTTT. Translation gives CATSDEHRDTQYF.

The rearrangement joins TRBV9 to TRBJ1-4, with D perhaps TRBD1 (6 bases). Germline values: CDR1 SGDLS, CDR2 YYNGEE. There are 15 residues in the CDR3. Trimming took off 4 bases at V and 0 bases at J, with 10 bases between the two ends. The CDR3 bases are TGTGCCAGCAGCCGGGACACACCAACTAATGAAAAACTGTTTTTT. This gives the protein CASSRDTPTNEKLFF.

This chain joins TRBV25-1 and TRBJ1-2; D uncertain. Germline values: CDR1 MGHDK, CDR2 SYGVNS. This CDR3 is built from 13 residues. Between the trimmed V and J ends, which lost 3 bases and 7 bases, there was a span of 12 bases. The CDR3 is CASSDSPAGGYTF. CDR3 sequence (DNA): TGTGCCAGCAGTGATTCTCCAGCCGGTGGCTACACCTTC.

The chain recombines TRBV19 with TRBJ1-2; D unclear. Germline V gene sequence: CDR1 LNHDA, CDR2 SQIVND (reference sequence). V lost 5 bases and J 10 bases, leaving 17 bases between the germline ends. The CDR3 covers 13 residues. The CDR3 DNA reads as TGTGCCAGTAGTCAAACAGAGATATGGACCTACACCTTC. Protein sequence: CASSQTEIWTYTF.

The chain has TRBV14 and TRBJ1-2; D might be TRBD1 (5 bases). CDR1 and CDR2 (germline): SGHDN, FVKESK. The V and J ends lost 4 bases and 10 bases respectively, with 13 bases between them. The CDR3 length is 12 residues. Written as DNA, the CDR3 is TGTGCCAGCAGCCGGACATATACCGACTACACCTTC. This gives the protein CASSRTYTDYTF.

The chain links TRBV29-1 to TRBJ1-2; 9 nucleotides align to TRBD1. V lost 3 bases to trimming and J lost 5 bases; unmatched junction nucleotides: 10. The CDR3 spans 15 residues. Looked up from germline, CDR1 is SQVTM and CDR2 is ANQGSEA. The DNA of the CDR3 is TGCAGCGTTGAGCCGTTCAGGACAGGGGAATATGGCTACACCTTC. Protein sequence: CSVEPFRTGEYGYTF.

The V and J genes are TRBV15 and TRBJ1-5; D uncertain. The CDR3 length is 13 residues. The germline CDR1 and CDR2 sequences are LNHNV and YYDKDF (reference sequence). The V end was cut by 3 bases, the J end by 7 bases, with 10 bases between. The CDR3 loop is CATSSLRGQPQHF. The CDR3 DNA follows: TGTGCCACCAGCAGCCTCCGTGGACAGCCCCAGCATTTT.

This chain joins TRBV4-1 and TRBJ2-3; 12 bases line up with TRBD2. V was clipped by 2 bases and J by 0 bases; unmatched bases: 9. The germline CDR1 and CDR2 sequences are MGHRA and YSYEKL. The length of the CDR3 is 19 residues. The CDR3 coding sequence is TGCGCCAGCAGCCAACTTAGGCTAGCGGGAGGGCGTAGCACAGATACGCAGTATTTT. Translating gives CASSQLRLAGGRSTDTQYF.

The J gene is TRBJ1-4, the V gene TRBV6-5; D uncertain. Trimming took 0 bases from V and 7 from J, leaving 9 bases between them. Germline V gives CDR1 MNHEY, CDR2 SVGAGI. The CDR3 length is 14 residues. The CDR3 reads CASSYSTSAEKLFF. The DNA of the CDR3 is TGTGCCAGCAGTTACTCGACCTCGGCTGAAAAACTGTTTTTT.

Only one count was recorded for this clone. Other DNA sequences in the sample encode the same CDR3. The V call is TRBV5-1, the J call TRBJ2-5, with unresolved D. The ends were cut back, 0 bases at V and 4 bases at J, with 10 bases in the middle. Germline-derived CDR1 and CDR2 are SGHRS and YFSETQ. The CDR3 sequence is 14 residues long. In DNA form, the CDR3 reads TGCGCCAGCAGCTTGGGGACGGGTCGAGAGACCCAGTACTTC. It yields the protein CASSLGTGRETQYF. Complete variable domain (other parts from reference TRBV5-1 and TRBJ2-5): KAGVTQTPRYLIKTRGQQVTLSCSPISGHRSVSWYQQTPGQGLQFLFEYFSETQRNKGNFPGRFSGRQFSNSRSEMNVSTLELGDSALYLCASSLGTGRETQYFGPGTRLLVL.

The chain joins TRBV13 to TRBJ1-4; 7 bases align to TRBD1. This CDR3 contains 19 residues. Per the germline V gene, CDR1 is PRHDT and CDR2 is FYEKMQ (reference sequence). V lost 6 bases to trimming and J lost 5 bases; unmatched junction nucleotides: 21. The CDR3 spells CASSRQGRSSRLQNEKLFF. CDR3 DNA: TGTGCCAGCAGTCGACAGGGACGTAGCTCCAGATTACAAAATGAAAAACTGTTTTTT. The variable domain in full, with the rest retrieved from reference TRBV13 and TRBJ1-4, is AAGVIQSPRHLIKEKRETATLKCYPIPRHDTVYWYQQGPGQDPQFLISFYEKMQSDKGSIPDRFSAQQFSDYHSELNMSSLELGDSALYFCASSRQGRSSRLQNEKLFFGSGTQLSVL.

V and J are TRBV14 and TRBJ1-1; no clear D gene. CDR3 size: 14 residues. Trimming shortened V by 3 bases and J by 4 bases, and 12 bases separated the two germline ends. Germline CDR1 SGHDN, CDR2 FVKESK. CDR3 sequence reads: CASSQASGGTEAFF. The DNA for the CDR3 is TGTGCCAGCAGCCAGGCTTCTGGCGGCACTGAAGCTTTCTTT.

Comments on this clone: The junction departs from the called germline gene at one end, perhaps through a read error. The J gene is TRBJ1-2, the V gene TRBV6-5; D is unresolved. Germline CDR1 is MNHEY and CDR2 is SVGAGI. The CDR3 spans 13 residues. CDR3 loop: CASRKNSNSGYTF. In DNA form, the CDR3 reads TGTGCCAGCAGGAAGAACAGTAACTCTGGCTACACCTTC.

The chain joins TRBV18 to TRBJ1-4; TRBD1 matches 10 bases. This CDR3 has 15 amino acids. Losses at the gene ends were 3 bases for V and 7 bases for J; bases not matched to a gene: 5. Germline V gene data show CDR1 as KGHSH and CDR2 as LQKENI. This CDR3 reads CASSPEDRGSEKLFF. The CDR3, as DNA: TGTGCCAGCTCACCCGAGGACAGGGGGAGTGAAAAACTGTTTTTT.